The 4 T cell receptor beta chains in this list originate from one sample, sequenced in a study of technical replicates of blood from four donors. Assay: immunoSEQ multiplex PCR; the TCRdb copy retains only in-frame clones and omits some. The profile shows 68,000 or so clones, nearly 98% of them singletons. Sequenced input: T cells isolated from PBMCs. These receptors came from a human donor in good health.

This clone was counted once. The chain couples TRBV15 to TRBJ2-3; unclear D gene. The V gene's germline CDR1 is LNHNV and CDR2 YYDKDF (reference sequence). Trimming took 0 bases from V and 0 from J, leaving 10 bases between them. This CDR3 is 16 amino acids long. The CDR3, as DNA: TGTGCCACCAGCAGAGATCGCGGAACTAGCACAGATACGCAGTATTTT. It codes for CATSRDRGTSTDTQYF.

The V call is TRBV5-8, the J call TRBJ2-7, with a weak D call TRBD2 (5 bases). V was trimmed by 6 bases and J by 3 bases, leaving 16 bases between them. Germline V lookup: CDR1 SGHTS, CDR2 YDEGEE. This CDR3 region has 14 residues. Here the CDR3 DNA reads TGTGCCAGCAACCCGGGATTCTTTAACTACGAGCAGTACTTC. Translated: CASNPGFFNYEQYF.

The table lists this clone with a count of one. The chain joins TRBV28 to TRBJ2-3, with TRBD2 matching 8 bases. Germline lookup yields CDR1 MDHEN and CDR2 SYDVKM. J gave up 3 bases and V 8 bases, and 7 bases lay outside the gene matches. This CDR3 has 14 residues. The CDR3 spells CASAAGAVTDTQYF. The CDR3, as DNA: TGTGCCAGCGCAGCGGGAGCAGTTACAGATACGCAGTATTTT.

V usage is TRBV6-5 and J usage is TRBJ2-7; D might be TRBD1 (5 bases). This CDR3 has 13 residues. The germline gives CDR1 MNHEY, CDR2 SVGAGI. Trimming stripped 6 bases from V and 4 bases from J, with 13 bases between. In DNA form, the CDR3 reads TGTGCCAGCAGCTACACAAGGACATACGAGCAGTACTTC. Amino acids: CASSYTRTYEQYF.